This TCR beta chain was recorded in a study of blood T cell repertoires in COVID-19. Turning to the study itself: PBMCs, B-cell-depleted T cells, or T cells were the source of the cDNA or gDNA that made up the material.

Methods used by the authors: Estimated nucleated cell counts came from reference gene primer amplification. Profiled with immunoSEQ multiplex PCR; TCRdb holds only in-frame clones, not every one. That table supplies the V and J calls and clone size; D and trimming were determined from the DNA. The sample shows approximately 120,000 clones, about 74% of them seen only once. V gave up 8 bases and J gave up 8 bases; unmatched junction bases: 10. The CDR3 is 14 amino acids. Germline-derived CDR1 and CDR2 are MNHEY and SVGAGI. This receptor was obtained from a man of 80 years or more with COVID-19, enrolled during active disease. Sequencing input: peripheral blood. The chain uses TRBV6-5 and TRBJ2-2, with TRBD1 matching 8 bases. The CDR3 DNA sequence: TGTGCCAGCGTACTCGGACAGGGCAAGGGGGAGCTGTTTTTT. Its protein is CASVLGQGKGELFF.